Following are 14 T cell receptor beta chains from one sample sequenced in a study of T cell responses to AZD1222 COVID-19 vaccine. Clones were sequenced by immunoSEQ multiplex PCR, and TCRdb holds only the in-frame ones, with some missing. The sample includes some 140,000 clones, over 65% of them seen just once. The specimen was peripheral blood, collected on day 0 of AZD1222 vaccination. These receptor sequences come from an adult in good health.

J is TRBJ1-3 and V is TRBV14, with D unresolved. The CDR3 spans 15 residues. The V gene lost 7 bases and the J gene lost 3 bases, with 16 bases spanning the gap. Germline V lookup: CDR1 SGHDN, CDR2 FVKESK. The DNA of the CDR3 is TGTGCCAGCAAGAGGGAAGGCAGGTTTGGAAACACCATATATTTT. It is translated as CASKREGRFGNTIYF.

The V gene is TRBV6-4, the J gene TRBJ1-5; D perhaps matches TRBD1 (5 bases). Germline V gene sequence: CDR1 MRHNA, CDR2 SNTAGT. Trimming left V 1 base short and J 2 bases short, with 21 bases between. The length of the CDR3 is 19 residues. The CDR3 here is CASSDLRGPTPFCNQPQHF. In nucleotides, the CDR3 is TGTGCCAGCAGTGACTTACGGGGCCCCACCCCTTTCTGCAATCAGCCCCAGCATTTT.

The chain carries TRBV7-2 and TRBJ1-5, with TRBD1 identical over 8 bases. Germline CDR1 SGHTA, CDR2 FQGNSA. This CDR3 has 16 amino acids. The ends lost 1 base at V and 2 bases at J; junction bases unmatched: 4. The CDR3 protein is CASSLGQGLGNQPQHF. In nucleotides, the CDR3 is TGTGCCAGCAGCTTAGGACAGGGGCTAGGCAATCAGCCCCAGCATTTT.

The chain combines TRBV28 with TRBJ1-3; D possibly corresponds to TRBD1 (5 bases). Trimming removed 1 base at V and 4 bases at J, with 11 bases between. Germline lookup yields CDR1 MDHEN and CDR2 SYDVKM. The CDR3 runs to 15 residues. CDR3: CASSLSAGNGNTIYF. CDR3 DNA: TGTGCCAGCAGTTTATCGGCAGGGAACGGAAACACCATATATTTT.

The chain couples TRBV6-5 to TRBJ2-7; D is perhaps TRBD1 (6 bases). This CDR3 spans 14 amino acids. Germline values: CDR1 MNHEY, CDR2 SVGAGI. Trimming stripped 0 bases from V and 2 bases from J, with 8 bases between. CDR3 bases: TGTGCCAGCAGTTACTCGGACAGTACCTACGAGCAGTACTTC. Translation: CASSYSDSTYEQYF.

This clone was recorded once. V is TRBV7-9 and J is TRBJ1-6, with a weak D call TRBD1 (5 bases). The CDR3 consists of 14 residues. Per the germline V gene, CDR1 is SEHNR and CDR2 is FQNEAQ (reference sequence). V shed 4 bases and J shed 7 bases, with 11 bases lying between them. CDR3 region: CASSSGTPNSPLHF. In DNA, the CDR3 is TGTGCCAGCAGCTCGGGGACTCCCAATTCACCCCTCCACTTT.

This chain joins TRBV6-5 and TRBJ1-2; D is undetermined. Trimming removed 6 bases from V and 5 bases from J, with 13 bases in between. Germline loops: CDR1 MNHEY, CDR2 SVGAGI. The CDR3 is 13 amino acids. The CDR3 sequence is CASSEGPGYGYTF. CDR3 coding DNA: TGTGCCAGCAGCGAGGGCCCCGGGTATGGCTACACCTTC.

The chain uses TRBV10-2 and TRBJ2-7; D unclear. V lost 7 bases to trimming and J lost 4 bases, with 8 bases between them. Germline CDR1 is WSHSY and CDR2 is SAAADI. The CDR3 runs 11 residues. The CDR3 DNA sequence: TGCGCCAGCAAAACTCTTTACGAGCAGTACTTC. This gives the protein CASKTLYEQYF.

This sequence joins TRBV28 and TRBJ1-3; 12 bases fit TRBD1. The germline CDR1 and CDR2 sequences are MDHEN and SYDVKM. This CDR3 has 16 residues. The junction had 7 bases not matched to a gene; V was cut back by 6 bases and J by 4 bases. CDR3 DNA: TGTGCCAGCAGCCCCGGTGGGACAGGGGGCGGAAACACCATATATTTT. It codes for CASSPGGTGGGNTIYF.

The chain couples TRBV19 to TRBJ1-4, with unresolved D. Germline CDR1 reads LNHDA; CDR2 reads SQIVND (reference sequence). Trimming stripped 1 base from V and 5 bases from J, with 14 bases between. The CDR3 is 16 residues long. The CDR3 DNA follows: TGTGCCAGTAGTATAGTATGGAGGAGGAGGAATGAAAAACTGTTTTTT. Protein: CASSIVWRRRNEKLFF.

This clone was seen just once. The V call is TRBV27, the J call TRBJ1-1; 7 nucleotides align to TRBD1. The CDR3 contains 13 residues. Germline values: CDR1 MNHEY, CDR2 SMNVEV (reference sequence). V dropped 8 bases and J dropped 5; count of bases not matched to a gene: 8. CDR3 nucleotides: TGTGCCAGCCGCGACAGGGCTAGAACTGAAGCTTTCTTT. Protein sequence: CASRDRARTEAFF.

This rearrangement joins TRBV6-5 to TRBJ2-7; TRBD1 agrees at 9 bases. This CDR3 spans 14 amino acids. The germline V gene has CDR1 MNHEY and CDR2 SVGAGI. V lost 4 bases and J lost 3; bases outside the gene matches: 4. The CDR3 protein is CASSSPGQGYEQYF. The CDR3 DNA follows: TGTGCCAGCAGTTCCCCGGGACAGGGCTACGAGCAGTACTTC.

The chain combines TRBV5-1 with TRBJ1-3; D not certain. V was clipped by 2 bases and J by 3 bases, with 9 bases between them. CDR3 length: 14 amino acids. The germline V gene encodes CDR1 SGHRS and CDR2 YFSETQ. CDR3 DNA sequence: TGCGCCAGCAGCTTAGCGGGTTATGGAAACACCATATATTTT. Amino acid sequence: CASSLAGYGNTIYF.

The CDR3 DNA reads TGCAGCGTTGAGAGTGCGGTGGGGACTGAAGCTTTCTTT. Its translation is CSVESAVGTEAFF. The chain joins TRBV29-1 to TRBJ1-1; D unresolved. This CDR3 has 13 amino acids. V shed 3 bases and J shed 5 bases, with 13 bases lying between them. Per germline, CDR1 SQVTM and CDR2 ANQGSEA. Filled out from reference TRBV29-1 and TRBJ1-1, the complete variable domain reads SAVISQKPSRDICQRGTSLTIQCQVDSQVTMMFWYRQQPGQSLTLIATANQGSEATYESGFVIDKFPISRPNLTFSTLTVSNMSPEDSSIYLCSVESAVGTEAFFGQGTRLTVV.